This T cell receptor beta chain was identified during a study of T-cell reconstitution after alpha-beta-depleted transplantation in children. Unique molecular identifiers were incorporated during preparation of the TCRbeta library. TCRdb processed the PCR reads anew with MiXCR; each CDR3 protein has one entry. The sample shows about 270,000 distinct CDR3 sequences, about a tenth of them seen only once. V lost 5 bases to trimming and J lost 6 bases; unmatched junction nucleotides: 16. From germline, CDR1 is DFQATT and CDR2 SNEGSKA (reference sequence). There are 16 residues in the CDR3. The specimen was PBMCs from the stem cell graft donor, collected from the stem cell graft. The chain couples TRBV20-1 to TRBJ2-3, with TRBD2 matching over 8 bases. The receptor was derived from a human donor who donated a stem cell graft to a child with SCID. This chain's CDR3 is CSAPSTSGASWDTQYF. CDR3 nucleotide sequence: TGCAGTGCTCCGTCAACTAGCGGCGCTTCATGGGATACGCAGTATTTT.